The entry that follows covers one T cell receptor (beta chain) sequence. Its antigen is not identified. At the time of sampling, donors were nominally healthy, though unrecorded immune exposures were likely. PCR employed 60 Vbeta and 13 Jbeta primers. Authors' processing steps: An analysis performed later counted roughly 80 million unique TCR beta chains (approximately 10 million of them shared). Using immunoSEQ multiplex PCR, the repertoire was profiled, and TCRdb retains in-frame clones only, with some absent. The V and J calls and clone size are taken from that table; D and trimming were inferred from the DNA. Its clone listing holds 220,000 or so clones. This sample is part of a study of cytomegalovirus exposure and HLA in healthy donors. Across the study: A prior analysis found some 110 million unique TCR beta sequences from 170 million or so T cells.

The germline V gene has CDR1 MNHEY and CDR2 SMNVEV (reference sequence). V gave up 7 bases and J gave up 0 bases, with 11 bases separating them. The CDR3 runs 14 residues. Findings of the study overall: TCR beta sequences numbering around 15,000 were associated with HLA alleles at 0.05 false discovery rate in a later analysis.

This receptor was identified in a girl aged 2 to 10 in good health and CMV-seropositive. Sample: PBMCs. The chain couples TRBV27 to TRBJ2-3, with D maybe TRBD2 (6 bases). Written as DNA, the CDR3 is TGTGCCAGCAACGGCGGGATTAGCACAGATACGCAGTATTTT. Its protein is CASNGGISTDTQYF.